Listed here are 10 T cell receptor beta chains from one sample, sequenced in a study of response to subunit inactivated influenza vaccine. TCRdb reprocessed the RT-PCR reads with MiXCR, giving one entry per CDR3 protein. The repertoire has around 500,000 distinct CDR3 sequences, roughly 11% of them found once; the top ten carry roughly 12%. Source: PBMCs from blood, taken 45 days after vaccination. The source is a man aged 50-60 years who received an inactivated influenza vaccine.

This sequence joins TRBV7-8 and TRBJ1-4; no reliable D call. CDR3 length: 14 residues. Trimming left V 0 bases short and J 8 bases short, with 10 bases between. Germline V CDR1 and CDR2: SGHVS, FQNEAQ. This chain's CDR3 is CASSLAAGWEKLFF. For the CDR3, the DNA is TGTGCCAGCAGCTTAGCGGCGGGGTGGGAAAAACTGTTTTTT. The full variable domain, rest sourced from reference TRBV7-8 and TRBJ1-4, is GAGVSQSPRYKVAKRGQDVALRCDPISGHVSLFWYQQALGQGPEFLTYFQNEAQLDKSGLPSDRFFAERPEGSVSTLKIQRTQQEDSAVYLCASSLAAGWEKLFFGSGTQLSVL.

The chain links TRBV20-1 to TRBJ2-3, with D perhaps TRBD1 (6 bases). Germline V gives CDR1 DFQATT, CDR2 SNEGSKA (reference sequence). The length of the CDR3 is 15 residues. Trimming removed 1 base from V and 4 bases from J, with 15 bases in between. DNA of the CDR3: TGCAGTGCTAGAGTGTCAGGGGAGATGGCAGATACGCAGTATTTT. Its translation is CSARVSGEMADTQYF.

The table lists this clonotype with a few counts. CDR3 sequence (DNA): TGCAGTGCTAATTATGGGTGGGTTAGCAATCAGCCCCAGCATTTT. Protein sequence: CSANYGWVSNQPQHF. The chain employs TRBV20-1 and TRBJ1-5; no firm D call. CDR1 is DFQATT, CDR2 SNEGSKA, per germline (reference sequence). The germline V and J ends were trimmed by 4 bases and 0 bases, with 13 bases remaining between them. The CDR3 covers 15 residues.

There are many counts of this clonotype. The rearrangement links TRBV29-1 to TRBJ1-5; 7 nucleotides align to TRBD1. Per the germline V gene, CDR1 is SQVTM and CDR2 is ANQGSEA. Losses at the gene ends were 4 bases for V and 3 bases for J; bases not matched to a gene: 3. The CDR3 loop spans 13 amino acids. The CDR3 DNA follows: TGCAGCGTTGGGACAGGTTTCAATCAGCCCCAGCATTTT. This sequence encodes CSVGTGFNQPQHF. The entire variable domain, with the rest obtained from reference TRBV29-1 and TRBJ1-5, is as follows: SAVISQKPSRDICQRGTSLTIQCQVDSQVTMMFWYRQQPGQSLTLIATANQGSEATYESGFVIDKFPISRPNLTFSTLTVSNMSPEDSSIYLCSVGTGFNQPQHFGDGTRLSIL.

V is TRBV7-9 and J is TRBJ1-2, with 11 bases fitting TRBD1. In germline, CDR1 is SEHNR, CDR2 FQNEAQ (reference sequence). The V and J ends lost 4 bases and 3 bases, in that order; junction bases with no gene match: 4. The CDR3 is 15 residues long. DNA of the CDR3: TGTGCCAGCAGCTCCGGGACAGGGGGTGACTATGGCTACACCTTC. Protein sequence: CASSSGTGGDYGYTF. Full variable domain (remainder filled in from reference TRBV7-9 and TRBJ1-2): DTGVSQNPRHKITKRGQNVTFRCDPISEHNRLYWYRQTLGQGPEFLTYFQNEAQLEKSRLLSDRFSAERPKGSFSTLEIQRTEQGDSAMYLCASSSGTGGDYGYTFGSGTRLTVV.

This rearrangement joins TRBV4-3 to TRBJ2-2, with a possible D match to TRBD2 (6 bases). The CDR3 loop spans 15 amino acids. Trimming stripped 2 bases from V and 10 bases from J, with 17 bases between. Germline values: CDR1 LGHNA, CDR2 YSLEER. The chain's CDR3 is CASSQTAGFPLELFF. CDR3 coding DNA: TGCGCCAGCAGCCAAACCGCGGGATTTCCGTTGGAGCTGTTTTTT.

The chain joins TRBV10-3 to TRBJ1-6; TRBD1 is a possible D gene (6 bases). The germline V and J ends were trimmed by 0 bases and 7 bases, with 7 bases remaining between them. CDR1 and CDR2 from the germline V gene are ENHRY and SYGVKD. The CDR3 has 14 residues. The chain's CDR3 is CAISESGGNSPLHF. The CDR3 nucleotides read TGTGCCATCAGTGAGTCGGGGGGCAATTCACCCCTCCACTTT.

This clonotype appeared many times. The CDR3 protein is CASSSGNRGTEAFF. CDR3 in DNA: TGCGCCAGCAGCTCGGGGAACAGGGGCACTGAAGCTTTCTTT. This rearrangement joins TRBV5-1 to TRBJ1-1; TRBD1 matches at 7 bases. This CDR3 has 14 residues. V shed 3 bases and J 4 bases; nucleotides not matched to a gene: 6. Germline V CDR1 and CDR2: SGHRS, YFSETQ.

The chain couples TRBV20-1 to TRBJ2-1; perhaps D is TRBD1 or TRBD2 (7 bases each). The ends were cut back, 0 bases at V and 7 bases at J, with 16 bases in the middle. CDR1 is DFQATT and CDR2 is SNEGSKA in the germline V gene (reference sequence). This CDR3 is 15 amino acids long. The CDR3: CSARDVSRGGNEQFF. CDR3 coding DNA: TGCAGTGCTAGAGATGTGTCCAGGGGGGGGAATGAGCAGTTCTTC.

This clonotype was detected only a few times. For the CDR3, the DNA is TGTGCCAGCAAAATCCGGGAGGTTAATGAGCAGTTCTTC. Translating gives CASKIREVNEQFF. The chain links TRBV12-3 or TRBV12-4 to TRBJ2-1, with 7 bases identical to TRBD2. The trim removed 7 bases at V and 7 bases at J, leaving 7 bases unmatched. The CDR3 is made up of 13 amino acids.